What follows are 31 T cell receptor beta chains derived from one specimen sequenced in a study of blood T cell repertoires in COVID-19. Libraries were prepared by immunoSEQ multiplex PCR; TCRdb keeps only in-frame clonotypes and omits some of them. The table lists roughly 300,000 clones, roughly 84% of them singletons. The sample consisted of peripheral blood. The receptor set was obtained from a human donor with COVID-19, enrolled during active disease. The donor label of this sample is uncertain.

The chain is built from TRBV25-1 and TRBJ2-1; D may be TRBD1 (5 bases). CDR3 length: 13 amino acids. Germline CDR1 is MGHDK and CDR2 is SYGVNS. V was shortened by 4 bases and J by 4 bases, with 8 bases between the two germline ends. In nucleotides, the CDR3 is TGTGCCAGCAGTGGGGCAGGGTACAATGAGCAGTTCTTC. This codes for CASSGAGYNEQFF.

This clone occurred once. This chain links TRBV12-3 or TRBV12-4 with TRBJ2-1; TRBD2 matches 7 bases. This CDR3 has 12 residues. Trimming took 5 bases from V and 8 from J; bases not matched to a gene: 3. The CDR3 sequence is CASSPTSDEQFF. For the CDR3, the DNA is TGTGCCAGCAGTCCAACTAGCGATGAGCAGTTCTTC.

This clone came up a few times. This chain joins TRBV18 and TRBJ2-5; possibly TRBD2 for D (6 bases). V was cut by 0 bases and J by 1 base, with 9 bases left in between. Looked up from germline, CDR1 is KGHSH and CDR2 is LQKENI. This CDR3 is built from 15 residues. The CDR3 loop is CASSPPQGGQETQYF. CDR3 coding DNA: TGTGCCAGCTCACCACCGCAGGGAGGCCAAGAGACCCAGTACTTC.

The V call is TRBV6-5, the J call TRBJ2-7; D might be TRBD2 (7 bases). The V gene lost 2 bases and the J gene lost 0 bases, with 14 bases spanning the gap. CDR1 is MNHEY, CDR2 SVGAGI, per germline. The CDR3 length is 16 residues. This CDR3 reads CASSYGGGASSYEQYF. DNA of the CDR3: TGTGCCAGCAGTTACGGGGGGGGCGCGAGCTCCTACGAGCAGTACTTC.

Only one count was recorded for this clone. The chain recombines TRBV2 with TRBJ1-2; 10 bases are a match to TRBD1. This CDR3 spans 16 amino acids. J lost 4 bases, V lost 5 bases, and 10 bases had no gene match. Germline V lookup: CDR1 SNHLY, CDR2 FYNNEI. The CDR3 is CASSRDRGQFSYGYTF. The CDR3 region has the DNA TGTGCCAGCAGTCGGGACAGGGGCCAGTTTAGCTATGGCTACACCTTC.

This clone occurred a few times. The chain combines TRBV28 with TRBJ1-5; 8 positions match TRBD1. This CDR3 is built from 17 residues. With 3 bases clipped from V and 2 bases from J, the junction kept 9 bases outside the gene matches. Germline V CDR1 and CDR2: MDHEN, SYDVKM. CDR3 amino acids: CASSFYGQGGGNQPQHF. The CDR3 nucleotides read TGTGCCAGCAGTTTTTACGGACAGGGAGGGGGCAATCAGCCCCAGCATTTT.

The chain is built from TRBV5-1 and TRBJ1-4, with 10 bases fitting TRBD1. With 5 bases clipped from V and 8 bases from J, the junction kept 6 bases outside the gene matches. This CDR3 has 14 amino acids. Germline V CDR1 and CDR2: SGHRS, YFSETQ. The CDR3 loop is CASSSGTGDEKLFF. DNA for the CDR3: TGCGCCAGCAGTTCCGGGACAGGGGACGAAAAACTGTTTTTT.

The rearrangement links TRBV19 to TRBJ1-5, with TRBD1 matching 8 bases. Unmatched junction bases numbered 4, after V lost 2 bases and J lost 7 bases. This CDR3 is 14 amino acids long. Germline CDR1 reads LNHDA; CDR2 reads SQIVND (reference sequence). The CDR3 DNA sequence: TGTGCCAGTAGTATACCAGGGGGCTTGCAGCCCCAGCATTTT. It codes for CASSIPGGLQPQHF. Variable domain in full (rest from reference TRBV19 and TRBJ1-5): DGGITQSPKYLFRKEGQNVTLSCEQNLNHDAMYWYRQDPGQGLRLIYYSQIVNDFQKGDIAEGYSVSREKKESFPLTVTSAQKNPTAFYLCASSIPGGLQPQHFGDGTRLSIL.

This clone was seen just once. J is TRBJ1-1 and V is TRBV5-1; 7 positions match TRBD1. The ends lost 0 bases at V and 1 base at J; junction bases unmatched: 3. Germline V CDR1 and CDR2: SGHRS, YFSETQ. The CDR3 extends over 15 amino acids. CDR3 in DNA: TGCGCCAGCAGCTTGGGAAGGGGGCCGAACACTGAAGCTTTCTTT. Amino acid sequence: CASSLGRGPNTEAFF. The full variable domain, rest sourced from reference TRBV5-1 and TRBJ1-1, is KAGVTQTPRYLIKTRGQQVTLSCSPISGHRSVSWYQQTPGQGLQFLFEYFSETQRNKGNFPGRFSGRQFSNSRSEMNVSTLELGDSALYLCASSLGRGPNTEAFFGQGTRLTVV.

The rearrangement uses TRBV5-1 and TRBJ2-3; D not certain. V lost 0 bases to trimming and J lost 2 bases, with 7 bases between them. This CDR3 is built from 14 residues. CDR1 SGHRS and CDR2 YFSETQ come from the germline V gene. The CDR3: CASSLAYITDTQYF. The CDR3 DNA reads as TGCGCCAGCAGCTTGGCTTATATCACAGATACGCAGTATTTT.

The rearrangement uses TRBV7-8 and TRBJ2-5; TRBD1 might be the D (5 bases). This CDR3 is built from 12 residues. Germline V CDR1 and CDR2: SGHVS, FQNEAQ. V was cut by 7 bases and J by 1 base, with 7 bases left in between. This CDR3 is CASTQGQETQYF. CDR3 DNA sequence: TGTGCCAGCACCCAGGGCCAAGAGACCCAGTACTTC. The variable domain in full, completed from reference TRBV7-8 and TRBJ2-5, reads GAGVSQSPRYKVAKRGQDVALRCDPISGHVSLFWYQQALGQGPEFLTYFQNEAQLDKSGLPSDRFFAERPEGSVSTLKIQRTQQEDSAVYLCASTQGQETQYFGPGTRLLVL.

The chain has TRBV28 and TRBJ1-1, with D unclear. This CDR3 is built from 13 residues. Germline CDR1 MDHEN, CDR2 SYDVKM. V was shortened by 8 bases and J by 4 bases, with 14 bases between the two germline ends. The CDR3 DNA sequence: TGTGCCAGCGTCCTTTCGGGTAGCACTGAAGCTTTCTTT. It translates to CASVLSGSTEAFF.

CDR3 loop: CASSAGTANSPLHF. The CDR3 DNA sequence: TGTGCCAGCAGTGCCGGGACAGCTAATTCACCCCTCCACTTT. J is TRBJ1-6 and V is TRBV6-4; TRBD1 matches at 7 bases. The CDR3 extends over 14 amino acids. V was clipped by 4 bases and J by 6 bases; unmatched bases: 3. Germline-derived CDR1 and CDR2 are MRHNA and SNTAGT.

CDR3: CASSFRGQGKWNTIYF. As DNA, the CDR3 is TGTGCCAGCAGCTTCCGGGGACAGGGCAAATGGAACACCATATATTTT. The V gene is TRBV5-5, the J gene TRBJ1-3; 9 positions match TRBD1. The CDR3 is 16 residues long. In germline, CDR1 is SGHKS, CDR2 YYEKEE (reference sequence). V lost 2 bases, J lost 7 bases, and 10 bases stayed unmatched.

This chain joins TRBV10-3 and TRBJ1-6; the D gene is possibly TRBD1 (5 bases). Germline CDR1 and CDR2: ENHRY and SYGVKD. The CDR3 is 15 amino acids. The V end lost 4 bases, the J end lost 9 bases, and 16 bases lay between the germline ends. The CDR3 spells CAISGALQGGSPLHF. DNA of the CDR3: TGTGCCATCAGTGGTGCCCTCCAGGGAGGTTCACCCCTCCACTTT.

The chain joins TRBV9 to TRBJ2-2; TRBD1 aligns across 9 bases. Germline V gene sequence: CDR1 SGDLS, CDR2 YYNGEE. This CDR3 is built from 17 residues. The ends lost 8 bases at V and 3 bases at J; junction bases unmatched: 14. CDR3 region: CARIKTGGGRDTGELFF. CDR3 DNA sequence: TGTGCCAGGATAAAGACAGGGGGAGGTCGAGACACCGGGGAGCTGTTTTTT.

The CDR3 loop is CASSLRQRGFF. DNA of the CDR3: TGTGCCAGCAGTTTGCGACAGAGGGGGTTCTTT. The chain uses TRBV28 and TRBJ1-1; maybe TRBD1 (6 bases). Deletions cut 3 bases from V and 14 bases from J, with 13 bases between. The length of the CDR3 is 11 residues. The germline CDR1 and CDR2 sequences are MDHEN and SYDVKM.

This chain joins TRBV20-1 and TRBJ2-7; 10 bases align to TRBD1. V dropped 3 bases and J dropped 5; count of bases not matched to a gene: 7. The V gene's germline CDR1 is DFQATT and CDR2 SNEGSKA (reference sequence). This CDR3 is built from 14 residues. The CDR3 DNA follows: TGCAGTGCTAGTTTTGGACAGGGGGTTCACGAGCAGTACTTC. Amino acid sequence: CSASFGQGVHEQYF.

This clone was found a few times. The chain uses TRBV6-2 or TRBV6-3 and TRBJ1-2; possibly TRBD1 for D (5 bases). The V gene's germline CDR1 is MNHEY and CDR2 SVGEGT. V was trimmed by 1 base and J by 4 bases, leaving 13 bases between them. This CDR3 comprises 15 residues. CDR3 sequence reads: CASSYLAGQGYGYTF. The CDR3 DNA reads as TGTGCCAGCAGTTACTTGGCAGGGCAGGGCTATGGCTACACCTTC.

The chain uses TRBV19 and TRBJ1-5; no clear D gene. Germline-derived CDR1 and CDR2 are LNHDA and SQIVND (reference sequence). This CDR3 region has 14 residues. The V and J ends lost 4 bases and 2 bases respectively, with 9 bases between them. In nucleotides, the CDR3 is TGTGCCAGTAGTAGAAATCAGGGCAATCAGCCCCAGCATTTT. It translates to CASSRNQGNQPQHF. Complete variable domain (other parts from reference TRBV19 and TRBJ1-5): DGGITQSPKYLFRKEGQNVTLSCEQNLNHDAMYWYRQDPGQGLRLIYYSQIVNDFQKGDIAEGYSVSREKKESFPLTVTSAQKNPTAFYLCASSRNQGNQPQHFGDGTRLSIL.

This clone appeared a few times. CDR3 in amino acids: CASSRDSSYNYGYTF. The CDR3 DNA reads TGTGCCAGTAGCCGGGACAGCAGTTATAACTATGGCTACACCTTC. The chain links TRBV19 to TRBJ1-2, with 7 bases identical to TRBD1. CDR3 size: 15 residues. The germline gives CDR1 LNHDA, CDR2 SQIVND (reference sequence). J lost 1 base, V lost 6 bases, and 8 bases had no gene match.

This clone was detected only a few times. The CDR3 DNA reads as TGCGCCAGCAGCTTGGACAGAAACAATGAGCAGTTCTTC. Translating gives CASSLDRNNEQFF. V and J are TRBV5-1 and TRBJ2-1; D uncertain. The germline V and J ends were trimmed by 0 bases and 5 bases, with 6 bases remaining between them. The CDR3 runs to 13 residues. Germline CDR1 SGHRS, CDR2 YFSETQ.

The V gene is TRBV24-1, the J gene TRBJ2-7; 7 nucleotides align to TRBD2. This CDR3 is built from 16 residues. Germline V gene lookup returns CDR1 KGHDR and CDR2 SFDVKD. Losses at the gene ends were 3 bases for V and 4 bases for J; bases not matched to a gene: 11. The CDR3 region has the DNA TGTGCCACCAGTGATCTACCACCCGCTAGCGGATACGAGCAGTACTTC. It translates to CATSDLPPASGYEQYF.

This sequence joins TRBV5-1 and TRBJ2-7; TRBD2 matches 7 bases. There are 15 residues in the CDR3. CDR1 and CDR2 (germline): SGHRS, YFSETQ. V gave up 0 bases and J gave up 3 bases; unmatched junction bases: 6. The CDR3 coding sequence is TGCGCCAGCAGCTTGGTCCAGGGAGGGGACTACGAGCAGTACTTC. Its protein product is CASSLVQGGDYEQYF.

This clone was found once. For the CDR3, the DNA is TGTGCCAGCAGGGCCGGGACAGGGGTCCTGAACACTGAAGCTTTCTTT. Amino acid sequence: CASRAGTGVLNTEAFF. The chain links TRBV6-6 to TRBJ1-1, with 10 bases matching TRBD1. V gave up 6 bases and J gave up 0 bases; unmatched junction bases: 7. The CDR3 length is 16 residues. Germline values: CDR1 MNHNY, CDR2 SVGAGI (reference sequence).

CDR3 bases: TGTGCCAGTAGTATAGGAACAGGGATGGAGACCCAGTACTTC. The encoded protein is CASSIGTGMETQYF. The chain joins TRBV19 to TRBJ2-5; D is possibly TRBD1 (6 bases). Germline-derived CDR1 and CDR2 are LNHDA and SQIVND (reference sequence). The germline V and J ends were trimmed by 1 base and 5 bases, with 11 bases remaining between them. There are 14 residues in the CDR3.

The chain recombines TRBV19 with TRBJ1-1; weak D call: TRBD1 (6 bases). The CDR3 length is 14 residues. Germline assignment: CDR1 LNHDA and CDR2 SQIVND (reference sequence). V lost 7 bases and J lost 0, with 12 bases in between. The CDR3 region is CASIPQGMNTEAFF. CDR3 in DNA: TGTGCCAGTATTCCACAGGGTATGAACACTGAAGCTTTCTTT.

The chain joins TRBV10-3 to TRBJ2-4, with D possibly TRBD2 on 5 matching bases. Germline V lookup: CDR1 ENHRY, CDR2 SYGVKD. Trimming cost V 2 bases and J 0 bases, with 11 bases left between them. This CDR3 is built from 16 residues. CDR3 DNA sequence: TGTGCCATCAGTGAGCGTACGGGATTAGCCAAAAACATTCAGTACTTC. Its protein product is CAISERTGLAKNIQYF.

J is TRBJ2-1 and V is TRBV4-1, with 7 bases aligning to TRBD2. This CDR3 has 13 amino acids. V lost 1 base, J lost 12 bases, and 6 bases stayed unmatched. Germline assignment: CDR1 MGHRA and CDR2 YSYEKL. CDR3 coding DNA: TGCGCCAGCAGCCAAGGACTAGCCTGGATGCAGTTCTTC. Amino acid sequence: CASSQGLAWMQFF.

The chain uses TRBV7-2 and TRBJ1-6, with 9 bases fitting TRBD1. The V and J ends lost 2 bases and 7 bases, in that order; junction bases with no gene match: 6. CDR1 SGHTA and CDR2 FQGNSA come from the germline V gene. This CDR3 has 16 amino acids. Here the CDR3 DNA reads TGTGCCAGCAGCTTAATGGGTGACAGGGGGAATTCACCCCTCCACTTT. It encodes CASSLMGDRGNSPLHF.

This clone was seen a handful of times. The chain carries TRBV28 and TRBJ1-5, with 10 nucleotides matching TRBD1. The CDR3 has 17 residues. CDR1 is MDHEN, CDR2 SYDVKM, per germline. V gave up 6 bases and J gave up 9 bases; unmatched junction bases: 17. Here the CDR3 reads CASRPGTGDALGRPQHF. The CDR3 DNA is TGTGCCAGCAGGCCCGGGACAGGGGACGCTCTTGGTCGGCCCCAGCATTTT.